What follows is one T cell receptor beta chain and its context. Its specificity is unknown. Germline loops: CDR1 LGHDT, CDR2 YNNKEL (reference sequence). The CDR3 extends over 14 amino acids. V gave up 3 bases and J gave up 2 bases, with 7 bases separating them. The sample originates from a study of T cell responses to AZD1222 COVID-19 vaccine. Study-wide findings and caveats: All repertoire sampling was performed exclusively after the peak T cell response.

Profiling relied on immunoSEQ multiplex PCR, and the TCRdb table lists in-frame clones only, not all of them. In the table there are 110,000 to 150,000 clones, approximately 90% of which are singletons. The specimen was peripheral blood, collected on day 0 of AZD1222 vaccination. The clonotype comes from an adult in good health. The chain links TRBV3-1 (or the pseudogene TRBV3-2) to TRBJ2-2; no firm D call. CDR3 amino acids: CASSQAGNTGELFF. Written as DNA, the CDR3 is TGTGCCAGCAGCCAGGCCGGCAACACCGGGGAGCTGTTTTTT.